The entry below gives a single TCR beta chain sequence along with its context. Its specificity is unknown. This sample stems from a study of CXCR3-negative and CXCR3-positive naive CD8 T cells. Whole-study context: Roughly 130 million TRB reads were obtained in total, which works out to about 1.5 +/- 0.3 million per library. General observations from the study: Naive CXCR3-positive cells had TRB CDR3s more hydrophobic than those of CXCR3-negative naive cells. Both naive subsets, CXCR3-negative and CXCR3-positive, displayed similar TRBV-TRBJ usage, unlike memory cells. Similarly elevated diversity marked both naive subsets, with memory CD8+ cells showing far lower diversity.

The CDR3 is 13 amino acids. Germline lookup yields CDR1 PRHDT and CDR2 FYEKMQ (reference sequence). Libraries of TRB cDNA were made by 5' RACE and carried UMIs. TCRdb re-called the 5' RACE reads; one entry per CDR3 protein, DNA not given. This repertoire includes over 95,000 distinct CDR3 sequences. The receptor was isolated from a human donor in good health. Some clones in this sample may be carry-over from other donors' samples. The chain has TRBV13 and TRBJ2-7. The sample consisted of naive CXCR3+ CD8+ T cells from blood. Subset indicated: CD45RO-CCR7+CD27+CD95- naive CD8+ T cells expressing CXCR3 (TNR3+). CDR3 sequence: CASSPSTWDEQYF.